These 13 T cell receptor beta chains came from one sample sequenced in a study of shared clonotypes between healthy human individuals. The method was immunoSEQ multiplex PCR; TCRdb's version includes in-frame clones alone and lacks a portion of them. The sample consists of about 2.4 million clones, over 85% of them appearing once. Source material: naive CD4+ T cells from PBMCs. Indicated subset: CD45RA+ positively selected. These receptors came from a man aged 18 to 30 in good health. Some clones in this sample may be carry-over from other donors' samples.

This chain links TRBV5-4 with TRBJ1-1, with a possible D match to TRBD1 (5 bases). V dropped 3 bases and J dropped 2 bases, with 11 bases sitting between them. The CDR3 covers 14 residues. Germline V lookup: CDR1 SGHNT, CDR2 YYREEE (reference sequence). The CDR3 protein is CASSWTTDNTEAFF. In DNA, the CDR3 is TGTGCCAGCAGCTGGACGACAGATAACACTGAAGCTTTCTTT.

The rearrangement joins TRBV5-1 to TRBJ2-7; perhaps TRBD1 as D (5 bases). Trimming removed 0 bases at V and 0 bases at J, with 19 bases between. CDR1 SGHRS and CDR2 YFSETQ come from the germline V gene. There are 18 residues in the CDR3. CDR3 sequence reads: CASSLAFRVVSSSYEQYF. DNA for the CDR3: TGCGCCAGCAGCTTGGCCTTCAGGGTGGTTTCCAGCTCCTACGAGCAGTACTTC.

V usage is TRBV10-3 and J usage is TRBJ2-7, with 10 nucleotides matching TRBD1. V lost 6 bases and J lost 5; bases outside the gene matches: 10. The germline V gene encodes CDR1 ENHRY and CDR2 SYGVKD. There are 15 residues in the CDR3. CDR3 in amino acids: CAISFGGQGFHEQYF. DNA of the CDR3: TGTGCCATCAGCTTTGGGGGACAGGGGTTCCACGAGCAGTACTTC.

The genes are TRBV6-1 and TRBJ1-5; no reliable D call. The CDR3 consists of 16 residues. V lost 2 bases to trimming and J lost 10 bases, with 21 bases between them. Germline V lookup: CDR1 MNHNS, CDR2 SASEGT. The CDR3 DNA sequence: TGTGCCAGCAGTGAAAGGTTAGGCCGGTTATTGGAACCCCAGCATTTT. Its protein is CASSERLGRLLEPQHF.

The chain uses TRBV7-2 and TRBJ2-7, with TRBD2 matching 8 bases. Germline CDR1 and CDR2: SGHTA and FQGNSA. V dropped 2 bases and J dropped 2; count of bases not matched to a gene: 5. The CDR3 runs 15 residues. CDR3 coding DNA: TGTGCCAGCAGCTTATCGGGGACTAGTGCCTACGAGCAGTACTTC. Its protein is CASSLSGTSAYEQYF.

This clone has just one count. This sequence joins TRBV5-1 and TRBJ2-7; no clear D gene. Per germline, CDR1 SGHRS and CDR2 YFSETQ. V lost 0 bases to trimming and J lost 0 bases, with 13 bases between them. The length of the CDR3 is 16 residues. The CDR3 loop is CASSLESEAASYEQYF. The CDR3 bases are TGCGCCAGCAGCTTGGAGTCTGAAGCCGCCTCCTACGAGCAGTACTTC.

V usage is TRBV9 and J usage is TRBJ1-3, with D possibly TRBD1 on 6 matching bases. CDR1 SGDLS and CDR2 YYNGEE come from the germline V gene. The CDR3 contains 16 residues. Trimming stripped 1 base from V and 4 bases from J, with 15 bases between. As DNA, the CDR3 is TGTGCCAGCAGCGTATCCCTCGGGACACAAGGAAACACCATATATTTT. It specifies CASSVSLGTQGNTIYF. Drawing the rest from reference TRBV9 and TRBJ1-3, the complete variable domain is DSGVTQTPKHLITATGQRVTLRCSPRSGDLSVYWYQQSLDQGLQFLIQYYNGEERAKGNILERFSAQQFPDLHSELNLSSLELGDSALYFCASSVSLGTQGNTIYFGEGSWLTVV.

As DNA, the CDR3 is TGTGCCAGTAGAAGGCTAGCAGATAGCACAGATACGCAGTATTTT. This gives the protein CASRRLADSTDTQYF. This chain connects TRBV19 to TRBJ2-3; possible D gene TRBD2, 5 bases. The CDR3 loop spans 15 amino acids. Deletions cut 6 bases from V and 0 bases from J, with 13 bases between. CDR1 and CDR2 (germline): LNHDA, SQIVND (reference sequence).

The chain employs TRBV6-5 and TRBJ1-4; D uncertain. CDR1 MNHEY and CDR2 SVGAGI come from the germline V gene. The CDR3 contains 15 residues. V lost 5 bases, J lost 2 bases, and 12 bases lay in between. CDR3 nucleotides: TGTGCCAGCAGTGCGAAAGGGCGGACTAATGAAAAACTGTTTTTT. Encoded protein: CASSAKGRTNEKLFF.

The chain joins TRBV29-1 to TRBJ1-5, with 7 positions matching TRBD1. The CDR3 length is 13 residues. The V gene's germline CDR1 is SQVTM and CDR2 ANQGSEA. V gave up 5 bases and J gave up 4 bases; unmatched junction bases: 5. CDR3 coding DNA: TGCAGCGTTCGGTCGGGACAGAATCAGCCCCAGCATTTT. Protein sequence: CSVRSGQNQPQHF.

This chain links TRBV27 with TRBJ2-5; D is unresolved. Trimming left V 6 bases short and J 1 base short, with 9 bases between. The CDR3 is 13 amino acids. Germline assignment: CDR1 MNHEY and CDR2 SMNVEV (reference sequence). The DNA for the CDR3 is TGTGCCAGCAGCTCGTGGAGCCAAGAGACCCAGTACTTC. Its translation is CASSSWSQETQYF.

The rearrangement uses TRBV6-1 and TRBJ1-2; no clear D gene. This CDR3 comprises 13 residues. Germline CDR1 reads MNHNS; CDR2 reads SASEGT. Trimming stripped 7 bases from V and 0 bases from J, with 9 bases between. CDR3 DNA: TGTGCCAGCACACACAGCTCTAACTATGGCTACACCTTC. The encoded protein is CASTHSSNYGYTF.

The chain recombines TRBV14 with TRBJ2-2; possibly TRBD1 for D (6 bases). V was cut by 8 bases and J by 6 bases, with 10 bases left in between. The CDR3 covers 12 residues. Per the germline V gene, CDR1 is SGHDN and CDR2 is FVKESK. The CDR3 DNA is TGTGCCAGCGGAGGACAGCCCGGGGAGCTGTTTTTT. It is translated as CASGGQPGELFF.